The subject of this entry is one TCR beta chain. Its antigen remains undetermined. Qualities for individual bases were not recorded, and no much larger clone is one base off. The cohort was made up of roughly 670 healthy bone marrow donors. At the time of sampling, every cohort member was nominally healthy, though immune exposures that went unrecorded were likely present. The donor tested CMV seropositive, placing the donor among the approximately 310 seropositive members of the cohort. Every donor gave a peripheral blood sample, and the peripheral blood mononuclear cells from that sample were used for TCR beta sequencing. The Qiagen DNeasy Blood Extraction Kit was used to extract genomic DNA from the blood cell samples. V drops 6 bases and J drops 3 bases, leaving 11 bases in between. Its CDR3 holds 13 amino acids, cysteine through phenylalanine. The CDR3 DNA has 39 bases and is translated from base 1. The germline V gene provides CDR1 SGHTA and CDR2 FQGTGA.

These data come from a study of cytomegalovirus exposure and HLA in healthy donors (TCRdb year 2017). Study-level background: An earlier analysis of 587 of the donors reported roughly 300 Gb of sequence data and 117 million unique TCR beta sequences obtained from about 170 million T cells. An early release covering roughly 640 HLA-typed donors comprised approximately 300 gigabases of sequencing data and approximately 85 million unique TCR sequences. Of the 300 to 500 genotyped donors, 70% to 90% were placed in the genetic ancestry cluster associated with self-reported Caucasian donors. The study was designed to test whether signatures of past pathogen exposure could be identified by cataloging public T cell receptors. Using immunosequencing, the study profiled T cell repertoires from roughly 650 subjects and related those repertoires to cytomegalovirus serostatus. A separate validation cohort of roughly 130 different subjects was used in addition to the roughly 640-subject first cohort. High-throughput TCR immunosequencing, statistical association of individual TCRs with disease status, and machine learning were combined to predict cytomegalovirus infection status. In a later analysis, previously published TCR beta repertoires from roughly 710 donors were re-analyzed and high-resolution HLA genotyping was added so that TCR occurrence patterns could be studied. Rather than using new phenotypic data, the later analysis identified candidate immune exposures from TCR beta sequences and from how often those sequences occurred across donors. An earlier analysis of approximately 580 of the donors used high-throughput TCR beta sequencing to judge whether each TCR beta V gene segment behaved as functional or pseudogenic. Alongside the repertoire data, information on donor age, sex, ethnicity and CMV serostatus was compiled. Genome-wide SNP genotypes for about 65% of the 666 donors were used in a later genetic analysis, which treated that subset as a discovery cohort. All discovery cohort repertoires had been generated using a single sequencing platform. Class I and class II HLA loci were covered by the typing at four-digit resolution. Typing coverage differed by locus: A, B, C, DRB1 and DQB1 were typed in roughly 629-630 donors, DQA1 in about 500, DPA1 in 600 to 610, and DPB1 in 400 to 480. Because of strong linkage in the cohort, five DR-DQ haplotypes were treated as single units for association and clustering. Among around 400 genotyped donors of the cohort, an average of approximately 200,000 unique TCR beta nucleotide sequences was sequenced per donor, of which 15% to 20% were non-productive. Overall study results and their limits: Compared with equally common non-associated chains, HLA-associated TCR beta chains in a later analysis were more clonally expanded and had lower generation probabilities. A later analysis associated about 17,000 TCR beta sequences with specific HLA alleles at a false discovery rate of 0.05. In a later genetic analysis, a missense DCLRE1C variant was associated with V-gene and J-gene trimming of TCR beta chains, and the association was replicated in an independent cohort. Because the 87-base-pair reads could not distinguish some IMGT-functional V segments, including TRBV6-2 and TRBV6-3, those segments were excluded. A later analysis found that most CMV-associated TCR beta chains appeared HLA-restricted, with HLA associations seemingly driven largely by CMV exposure. A further reported finding was that TCR beta sequences accurately predicted the HLA-A and HLA-B alleles for most subjects in the first cohort. A later analysis reported that several top co-occurrence clusters appeared linked to parvovirus B19, influenza, CMV and Epstein-Barr virus. The cohort was sequenced for TCR beta chains only, and without alpha or paired-chain data the features that could be detected were limited. CMV serostatus was the only immune exposure information available for the cohort. The study gave a list of about 150 TCR beta chains associated with cytomegalovirus. Linkage disequilibrium might explain the correlated functional status among segregating V segments, but an unknown experimental factor could not be excluded. In an earlier analysis of approximately 590 of the donors, most TCR beta V segments appeared in productive rearrangements about 87% or about 30% of the time, broadly matching IMGT annotations. Because counts were too low, 15 or so rarely observed V segments, including chromosome 9 orphons, were excluded from the earlier analysis of around 590 of the donors. The authors suggested that the approach could potentially be generalized to other disease states and immunological phenotypes. Strong co-occurrence of HLA alleles, especially DR and DQ, made assigning TCR associations to individual alleles difficult. A later analysis found that TCR association rates varied across HLA loci, with DRB1 alleles showing the most associated TCRs and HLA-C alleles the fewest. The classifier was reported to diagnose cytomegalovirus status with high specificity and sensitivity in both the original and validation cohorts. Because HLA typing was missing for some donors at each locus, association tests included only the typed subset. The sequencing pipeline was judged likely to have produced a cluster of highly shared sequence variants as a technical artifact. Roughly uniform sequencing depth across donors was assumed in presence/absence analyses, although this assumption may not hold. Most TCR sequences were seen in very few donors, while some public TCRs were found in many individuals. In vitro tests confirmed that a few of the cytomegalovirus-associated TCR beta chains recognize cytomegalovirus antigens. A later genetic analysis reported fewer N-insertions in productive TCRs among donors in an Asian-associated ancestry cluster than the approximately 670-donor mean.

Receptor amplification or capture employed the immunoSEQ multiplex PCR assay. A mixture of 60 forward primers for TCR Vbeta segments and 13 reverse primers for TCR Jbeta segments was used in the multiplex PCR. The CDR3 region of rearranged TCR beta genes was amplified from genomic DNA by a multiplex PCR assay. On the Illumina HiSeq System, the amplified TCR beta libraries were sequenced as 87-base-pair reads. The authors processed their data as follows. In a later analysis, some 80 million unique TCR beta chains were counted across the 650 to 700 repertoires, and approximately 9.9 million of these chains were shared by at least two donors. A nearest-neighbor algorithm error-corrected the raw reads and collapsed the reads into unique sequences, merging closely related sequences to remove PCR and sequencing errors. Alignment of CDR3 sequences to IMGT reference sequences was used to assign V, D and J gene segments. Each retained sequence needed at least a six-nucleotide match to both a V gene segment and a J gene segment. Rearrangements were called productive when the CDR3 lacked stop codons and stayed in frame with V and J; all others were non-productive. CDR3 was defined by IMGT convention, running from the second conserved V-encoded cysteine to the conserved J-encoded phenylalanine. In an earlier analysis of around 600 of the donors, sequences lacking an unambiguous match to a single V gene segment were excluded. An earlier analysis of approximately 590 of the donors called V segments functional above 56.7% productive rearrangements and segregating when the between-donor standard deviation exceeded 5%. To diagnose cytomegalovirus status from the catalog of TCR beta chain sequences, a statistical classification framework was built. A later analysis assigned V and J genes by comparing TCR nucleotide sequences with IMGT/GENE-DB human TR gene sequences. The TCRdist pipeline was used in a later analysis to assign CDR3 sequences and most-parsimonious VDJ recombination scenarios. In a later analysis, each TCR beta chain was defined by its CDR3 amino acid sequence together with its V-gene family, and reads lacking a unique V-gene family were excluded. In a later analysis, several hundred highly shared, low-generation-probability nucleotide sequences were removed to address suspected cross-contamination and a sequencing artifact. In a later analysis, a clonal expansion index was calculated for each public chain from normalized within-repertoire ranks of inferred template counts. Generation probabilities in a later analysis came from a VDJ recombination model fitted to out-of-frame rearrangements, and those results were checked against IGoR. Hypergeometric tests were used in a later analysis to score TCR-TCR, TCR-HLA and TCR-CMV co-occurrence, with a repertoire-size bias correction applied to the TCR pairs. False discovery rates were estimated in a later analysis by permuting HLA or CMV assignments 20 times. In a later analysis, co-occurring TCRs were grouped using DBSCAN, and TCRdist sequence similarity was added for clustering within HLA-allele-positive subsets. Repertoires with fewer than 30,000 or more than 120,000 public chains, plus five repertoires with anomalous nucleotide sharing, were excluded from co-occurrence clustering. TCRdb carries this immuneACCESS record with in-frame sequences only. Its versions omit some clonotypes, under half of them owing to an unresolved V gene in the studies checked, with the rest unexplained. The V and J calls and clone size are taken from that table; D and trimming were inferred from the DNA. The table for this sample lists 100,000 to 120,000 clones; around four fifths of them were counted only once. Clones ranked in the top ten supply roughly 8.6% of the sample.

The sequence derives from a woman between 40 and 55 years old in good health and CMV-seropositive. The chain is encoded by TRBV7-3 joined to TRBJ1-1; 5 matching bases give a weak D call of TRBD1. The specimen was PBMCs. In nucleotide form, the sequence is TGTGCCAGCAGTAGACAGTGGGACACTGAAGCTTTCTTT. This encodes CASSRQWDTEAFF. Beyond the CDR3, the reference TRBV7-3 and TRBJ1-1 genes provide the residues; the full variable domain reads: GAGVSQTPSNKVTEKGKYVELRCDPISGHTALYWYRQSLGQGPEFLIYFQGTGAADDSGLPNDRFFAVRPEGSVSTLKIQRTERGDSAVYLCASSRQWDTEAFFGQGTRLTVV.